This T cell receptor (beta chain) was observed in a study of blood T cell repertoires in COVID-19. Study background: T cells, B-cell-depleted T cells, or PBMCs provided the cDNA or gDNA that served as material.

The junction had 17 bases not matched to a gene; V was cut back by 2 bases and J by 4 bases. Germline V gives CDR1 SGHRS, CDR2 YFSETQ. This CDR3 contains 20 residues. The assay was immunoSEQ multiplex PCR, and TCRdb's table has in-frame clones only and misses some. The sample lists about 190,000 clones, about 85% occurring once. The sequencing sample was made of peripheral blood. The origin of this receptor is a man aged 55 to 70 with active or convalescent COVID-19. This rearrangement joins TRBV5-1 to TRBJ2-2; 10 bases match TRBD2. CDR3 in DNA: TGCGCCAGCAGCTTTGGACTGCCCAGCGGGGGGGGTTCGGGCACCGGGGAGCTGTTTTTT. Translation gives CASSFGLPSGGGSGTGELFF.